This TCR beta chain was sequenced during a study of shared clonotypes between healthy human individuals. TCRdb's table, derived via immunoSEQ multiplex PCR, lists solely in-frame clones and lacks some. The repertoire holds about 2.4 million clones, about 92% seen once, with 0.11% to 0.15% in the top ten. This CDR3 has 13 residues. Trimming stripped 2 bases from V and 5 bases from J, with 10 bases between. Germline V gene sequence: CDR1 SGHRS, CDR2 YFSETQ. This clone was seen just once. The specimen sequenced was naive CD4+ T cells sorted from blood. Subset described: CD45RA+ positively selected. The TCR originated in a young man in good health. The chain links TRBV5-1 to TRBJ2-5; D uncertain. The CDR3 region has the DNA TGCGCCAGCAGCTTTAACCTAGGGGAGACCCAGTACTTC. This sequence encodes CASSFNLGETQYF.